This T cell receptor (beta chain) appears in the sequencing data of a study of blood T cell repertoires in COVID-19. Only in-frame clones appear in the TCRdb table, and some are missing; sequencing was by immunoSEQ multiplex PCR. Among 130,000 to 150,000 clones listed, roughly 90% were seen once. Germline loops: CDR1 SGHRS, CDR2 YFSETQ. V was trimmed by 0 bases and J by 1 base, leaving 16 bases between them. This CDR3 has 17 amino acids. The chain employs TRBV5-1 and TRBJ1-1; weak D call: TRBD1 (5 bases). The sequence was obtained from a human donor in a cohort sampled during active COVID-19. Source material: peripheral blood. The CDR3 reads CASSLGTLPTSNTEAFF. The CDR3 region has the DNA TGCGCCAGCAGCTTGGGGACACTACCGACGTCGAACACTGAAGCTTTCTTT.